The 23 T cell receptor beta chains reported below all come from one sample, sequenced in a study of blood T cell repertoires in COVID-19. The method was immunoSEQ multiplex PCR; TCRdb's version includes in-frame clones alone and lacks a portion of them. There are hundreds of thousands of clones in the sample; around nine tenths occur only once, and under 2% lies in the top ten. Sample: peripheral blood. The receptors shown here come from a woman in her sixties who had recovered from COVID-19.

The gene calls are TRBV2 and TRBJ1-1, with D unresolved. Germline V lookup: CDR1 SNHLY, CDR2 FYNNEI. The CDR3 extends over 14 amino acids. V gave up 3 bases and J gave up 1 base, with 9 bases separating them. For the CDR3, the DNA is TGTGCCAGCAGTGACAGTTTGGCGAACACTGAAGCTTTCTTT. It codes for CASSDSLANTEAFF. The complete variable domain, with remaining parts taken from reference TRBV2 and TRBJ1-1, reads EPEVTQTPSHQVTQMGQEVILRCVPISNHLYFYWYRQILGQKVEFLVSFYNNEISEKSEIFDDQFSVERPDGSNFTLKIRSTKLEDSAMYFCASSDSLANTEAFFGQGTRLTVV.

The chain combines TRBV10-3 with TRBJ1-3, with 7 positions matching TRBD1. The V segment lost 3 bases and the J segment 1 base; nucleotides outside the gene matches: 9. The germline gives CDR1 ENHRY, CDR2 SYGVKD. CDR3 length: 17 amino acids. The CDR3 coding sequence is TGTGCCATCAGTGATCCTGACAGGGAACGGTCTGGAAACACCATATATTTT. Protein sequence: CAISDPDRERSGNTIYF.

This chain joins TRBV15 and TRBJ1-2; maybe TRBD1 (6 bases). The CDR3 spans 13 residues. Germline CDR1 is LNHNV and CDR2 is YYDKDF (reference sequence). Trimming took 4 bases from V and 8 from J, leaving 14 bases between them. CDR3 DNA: TGTGCCACCAGCACCGCACAGGGTGGCGGCTACACCTTC. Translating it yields CATSTAQGGGYTF.

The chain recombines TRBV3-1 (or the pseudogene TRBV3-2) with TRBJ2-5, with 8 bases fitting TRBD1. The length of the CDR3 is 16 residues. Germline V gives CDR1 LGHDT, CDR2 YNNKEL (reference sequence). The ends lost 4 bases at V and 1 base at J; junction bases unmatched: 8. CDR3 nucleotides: TGTGCCAGCAGCCGAGGGACAGGAGGGGTCCAAGAGACCCAGTACTTC. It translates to CASSRGTGGVQETQYF.

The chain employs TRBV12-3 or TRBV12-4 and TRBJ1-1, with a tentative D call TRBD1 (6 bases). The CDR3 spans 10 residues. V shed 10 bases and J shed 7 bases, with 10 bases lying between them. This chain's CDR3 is CATRGLEAFF. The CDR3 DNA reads TGTGCCACCAGGGGCCTTGAAGCTTTCTTT.

The CDR3 sequence: CASSYVGLASSEQFF. The CDR3 nucleotides read TGTGCCAGCAGTTACGTGGGACTAGCCTCTAGTGAGCAGTTCTTC. The gene calls are TRBV6-2 or TRBV6-3 and TRBJ2-1; 9 positions match TRBD2. V lost 2 bases to trimming and J lost 9 bases; unmatched junction nucleotides: 8. Germline V gene data show CDR1 as MNHEY and CDR2 as SVGEGT. The CDR3 extends over 15 amino acids.

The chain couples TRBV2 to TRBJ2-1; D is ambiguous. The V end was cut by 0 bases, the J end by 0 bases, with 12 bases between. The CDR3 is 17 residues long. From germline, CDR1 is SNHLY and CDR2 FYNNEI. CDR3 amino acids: CASSEAPTRSSYNEQFF. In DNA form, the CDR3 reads TGTGCCAGCAGTGAAGCCCCAACACGAAGCTCCTACAATGAGCAGTTCTTC.

The CDR3 region is CASSFSKGARNTEAFF. For the CDR3, the DNA is TGTGCCAGCAGCTTTAGCAAGGGGGCGCGGAACACTGAAGCTTTCTTT. The chain employs TRBV11-1 and TRBJ1-1; 7 bases align to TRBD1. This CDR3 has 16 residues. The V gene's germline CDR1 is SGHAT and CDR2 FQDESV (reference sequence). V shed 3 bases, J shed 1 base, and the junction held 8 bases outside the gene matches.

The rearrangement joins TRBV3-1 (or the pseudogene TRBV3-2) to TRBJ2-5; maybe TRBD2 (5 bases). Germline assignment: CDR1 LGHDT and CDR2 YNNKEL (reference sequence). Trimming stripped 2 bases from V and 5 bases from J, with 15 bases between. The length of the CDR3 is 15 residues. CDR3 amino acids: CASSQLVASTETQYF. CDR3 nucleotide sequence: TGTGCCAGCAGCCAACTGGTGGCTAGCACGGAGACCCAGTACTTC.

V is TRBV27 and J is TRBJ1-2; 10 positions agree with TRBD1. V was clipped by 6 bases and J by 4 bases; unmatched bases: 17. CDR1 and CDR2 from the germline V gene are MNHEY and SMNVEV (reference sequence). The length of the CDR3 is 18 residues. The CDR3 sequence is CASRGIPKDRGYFYGYTF. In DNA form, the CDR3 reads TGTGCCAGCAGGGGTATCCCCAAGGACAGGGGGTACTTCTATGGCTACACCTTC.

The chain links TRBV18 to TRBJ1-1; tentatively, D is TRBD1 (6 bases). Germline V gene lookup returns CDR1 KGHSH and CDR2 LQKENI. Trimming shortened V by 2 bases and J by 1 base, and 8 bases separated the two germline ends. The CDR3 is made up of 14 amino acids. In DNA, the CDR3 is TGTGCCAGCTCACCAAACAGGGAGAACACTGAAGCTTTCTTT. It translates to CASSPNRENTEAFF.

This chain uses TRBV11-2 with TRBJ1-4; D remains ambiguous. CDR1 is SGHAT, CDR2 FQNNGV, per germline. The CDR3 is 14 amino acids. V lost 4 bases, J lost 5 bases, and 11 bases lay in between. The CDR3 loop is CASSSTTNNEKLFF. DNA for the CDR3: TGTGCCAGCAGCTCGACTACTAACAATGAAAAACTGTTTTTT.

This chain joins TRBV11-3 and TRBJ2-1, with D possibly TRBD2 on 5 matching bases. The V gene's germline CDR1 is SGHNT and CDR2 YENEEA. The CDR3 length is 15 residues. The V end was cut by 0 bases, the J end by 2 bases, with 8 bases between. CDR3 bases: TGTGCCAGCAGCTTAGACGTCGGGGCCTACAATGAGCAGTTCTTC. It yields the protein CASSLDVGAYNEQFF.

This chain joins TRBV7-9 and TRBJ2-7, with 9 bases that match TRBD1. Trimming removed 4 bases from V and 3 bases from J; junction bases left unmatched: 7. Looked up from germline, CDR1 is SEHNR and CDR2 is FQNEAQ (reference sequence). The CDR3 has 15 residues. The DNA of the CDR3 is TGTGCCAGCAGCTCCATTTGGGACAGGGACTACGAGCAGTACTTC. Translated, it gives CASSSIWDRDYEQYF. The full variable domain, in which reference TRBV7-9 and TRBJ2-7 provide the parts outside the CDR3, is DTGVSQNPRHKITKRGQNVTFRCDPISEHNRLYWYRQTLGQGPEFLTYFQNEAQLEKSRLLSDRFSAERPKGSFSTLEIQRTEQGDSAMYLCASSSIWDRDYEQYFGPGTRLTVT.

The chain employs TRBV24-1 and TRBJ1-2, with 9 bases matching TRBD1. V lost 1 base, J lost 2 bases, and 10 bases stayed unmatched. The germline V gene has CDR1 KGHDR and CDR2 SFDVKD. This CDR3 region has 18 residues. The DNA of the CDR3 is TGTGCCACCAGTGATTTAGCTTCTGATGGACAGGGGAACTATGGCTACACCTTC. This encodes CATSDLASDGQGNYGYTF.

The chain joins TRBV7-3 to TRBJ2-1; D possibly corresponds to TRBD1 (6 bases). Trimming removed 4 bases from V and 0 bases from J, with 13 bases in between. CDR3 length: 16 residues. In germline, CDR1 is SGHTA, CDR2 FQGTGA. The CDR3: CASSSLQGSSYNEQFF. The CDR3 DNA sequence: TGTGCCAGCAGCTCCCTCCAGGGGTCCTCCTACAATGAGCAGTTCTTC.

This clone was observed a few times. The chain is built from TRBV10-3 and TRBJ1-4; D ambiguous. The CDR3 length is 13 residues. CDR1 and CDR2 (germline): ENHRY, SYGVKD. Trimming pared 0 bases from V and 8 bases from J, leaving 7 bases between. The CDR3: CAISESGGEKLFF. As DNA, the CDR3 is TGTGCCATCAGTGAGTCAGGAGGGGAAAAACTGTTTTTT.

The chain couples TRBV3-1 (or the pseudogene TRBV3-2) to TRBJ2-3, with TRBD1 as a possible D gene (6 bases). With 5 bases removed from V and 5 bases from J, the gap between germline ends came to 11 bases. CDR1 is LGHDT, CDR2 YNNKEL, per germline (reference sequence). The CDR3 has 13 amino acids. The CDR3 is CASSRRGGDTQYF. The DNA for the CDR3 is TGTGCCAGCAGCAGACGAGGGGGAGATACGCAGTATTTT.

CDR3 sequence (DNA): TGTGCCAGCAGGGACAGAGTCATCGGCTACACCTTC. Its translation: CASRDRVIGYTF. The genes are TRBV12-3 or TRBV12-4 and TRBJ1-2, with D maybe TRBD1 (6 bases). The CDR3 loop spans 12 amino acids. V lost 6 bases and J 8 bases, leaving 13 bases between the germline ends.

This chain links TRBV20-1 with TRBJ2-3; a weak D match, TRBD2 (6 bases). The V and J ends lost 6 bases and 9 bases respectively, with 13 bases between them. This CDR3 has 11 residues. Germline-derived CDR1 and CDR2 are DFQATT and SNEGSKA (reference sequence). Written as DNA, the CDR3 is TGCAGTGCCTGGGACTTCCGGACGCAGTATTTT. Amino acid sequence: CSAWDFRTQYF.

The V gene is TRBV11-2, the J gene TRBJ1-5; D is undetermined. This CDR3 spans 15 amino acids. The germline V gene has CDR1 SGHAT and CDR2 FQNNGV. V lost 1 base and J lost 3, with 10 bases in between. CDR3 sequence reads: CASSLGGSYNQPQHF. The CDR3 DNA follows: TGTGCCAGCAGCTTAGGAGGCAGCTACAATCAGCCCCAGCATTTT.

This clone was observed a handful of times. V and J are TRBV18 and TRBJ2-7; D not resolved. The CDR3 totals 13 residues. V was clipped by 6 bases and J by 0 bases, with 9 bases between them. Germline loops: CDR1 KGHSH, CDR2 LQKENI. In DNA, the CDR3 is TGTGCCAGCTCCCCCATTAGCTCCTACGAGCAGTACTTC. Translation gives CASSPISSYEQYF.

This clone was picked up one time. The CDR3 here is CASSTDRVREKLFF. The CDR3 bases are TGTGCCAGCAGCACCGACAGGGTGCGGGAAAAACTGTTTTTT. V gene TRBV21-1 combines with J gene TRBJ1-4; the table's D call, TRBD1, was not checked against the DNA. TRBV21-1 is annotated as a pseudogene. CDR3 size: 14 residues.